This entry lists 24 T cell receptor beta chains sequenced from one sample in a study of graft-versus-host responses after intestinal transplantation. These receptors have no known antigen. Using immunoSEQ multiplex PCR, the repertoire was profiled, and TCRdb retains in-frame clones only, with some absent. Altogether about 73,000 clones are present, roughly 89% being singletons, with the ten largest covering about 4.2%. This specimen consisted of unstimulated CD8+ T cells sorted from spleen or lymph node cells, obtained before transplant. The receptors stem from a human donor who was the organ donor for an intestinal transplant.

The CDR3 loop is CASSKFLGQGENVEKLFF. Written as DNA, the CDR3 is TGTGCCAGCAGCAAATTCCTGGGACAGGGGGAAAACGTTGAAAAACTGTTTTTT. V is TRBV21-1 and J is TRBJ1-4; the table calls TRBD1, which could not be checked here. TRBV21-1 represents a pseudogene. This CDR3 is 18 amino acids long.

This chain connects TRBV5-6 to TRBJ1-4; TRBD1 might be the D (5 bases). V was trimmed by 4 bases and J by 8 bases, leaving 21 bases between them. The CDR3 is 16 residues long. Germline CDR1 reads SGHDT; CDR2 reads YYEEEE. In DNA form, the CDR3 reads TGTGCCAGCAGCCCCGCCAGTGGCAGGGAGGGAGAAAAACTGTTTTTT. Encoded protein: CASSPASGREGEKLFF. Variable domain in full (rest from reference TRBV5-6 and TRBJ1-4): DAGVTQSPTHLIKTRGQQVTLRCSPKSGHDTVSWYQQALGQGPQFIFQYYEEEERQRGNFPDRFSGHQFPNYSSELNVNALLLGDSALYLCASSPASGREGEKLFFGSGTQLSVL.

This chain joins TRBV28 and TRBJ1-4; D is perhaps TRBD1 (6 bases). The V end lost 6 bases, the J end lost 10 bases, and 18 bases lay between the germline ends. The CDR3 runs to 14 residues. Per the germline V gene, CDR1 is MDHEN and CDR2 is SYDVKM. The CDR3 loop is CASSQDSISGKLFF. The CDR3 DNA reads as TGTGCCAGCAGCCAGGACAGTATTAGTGGAAAACTGTTTTTT.

The J gene is TRBJ2-7, the V gene TRBV7-2; 10 bases are shared with TRBD2. From germline, CDR1 is SGHTA and CDR2 FQGNSA. V gave up 5 bases and J gave up 0 bases; unmatched junction bases: 13. The CDR3 sequence is 18 residues long. The CDR3 spells CASSIIGLADFASYEQYV. The CDR3 coding sequence is TGTGCCAGCAGCATCATCGGACTAGCGGATTTCGCCTCCTACGAGCAGTACGTC.

This sequence joins TRBV12-2 and TRBJ1-1. TRBV12-2 is designated a pseudogene. CDR3 length: 15 residues. CDR3 nucleotide sequence: TGTGCAAGTCGCATCAAACCGTCCCCCACTTCAGAAGCTTTCTTT. This codes for CASRIKPSPTSEAFF.

The V call is TRBV9, the J call TRBJ1-1; D possibly corresponds to TRBD1 (6 bases). Trimming left V 3 bases short and J 6 bases short, with 12 bases between. Germline V gene lookup returns CDR1 SGDLS and CDR2 YYNGEE. The CDR3 is made up of 13 amino acids. DNA of the CDR3: TGTGCCAGCAGCGAAGGGGGTTTGGCTGAAGCTTTCTTT. It is translated as CASSEGGLAEAFF.

This sequence joins TRBV7-6 and TRBJ1-1, with no clear D. This CDR3 is 14 amino acids long. The V gene's germline CDR1 is SGHVS and CDR2 FNYEAQ. Trimming removed 6 bases at V and 6 bases at J, with 17 bases between. DNA for the CDR3: TGTGCCAGCAGAGACGCCGGGGAACACGCTGAAGCTTTCTTT. Encoded protein: CASRDAGEHAEAFF.

This rearrangement joins TRBV6-6 to TRBJ2-2; tentative D call: TRBD2 (6 bases). The V end lost 0 bases, the J end lost 6 bases, and 11 bases lay between the germline ends. The CDR3 is made up of 15 amino acids. Germline-derived CDR1 and CDR2 are MNHNY and SVGAGI (reference sequence). The CDR3 region has the DNA TGTGCCAGCAGTTACTCCGAGACTAGTGCCGGGGAGCTGTTTTTT. This translates into CASSYSETSAGELFF.

This chain joins TRBV9 and TRBJ2-2; 9 bases are a match to TRBD1. The V gene end was trimmed by 3 bases and the J gene end by 4 bases; junction bases not matched to a gene: 13. CDR1 is SGDLS and CDR2 is YYNGEE in the germline V gene. This CDR3 comprises 18 residues. The CDR3 loop is CASSAEGTGSSGTGELFF. The CDR3 DNA reads TGTGCCAGCAGCGCGGAGGGGACAGGGAGTTCTGGCACCGGGGAGCTGTTTTTT. Filled out from reference TRBV9 and TRBJ2-2, the complete variable domain reads DSGVTQTPKHLITATGQRVTLRCSPRSGDLSVYWYQQSLDQGLQFLIQYYNGEERAKGNILERFSAQQFPDLHSELNLSSLELGDSALYFCASSAEGTGSSGTGELFFGEGSRLTVL.

This clone was recorded a few times. CDR3 amino acids: CAWTSRLDSSGELFF. CDR3 bases: TGTGCCTGGACCAGCCGATTGGACTCTTCCGGGGAGCTGTTTTTT. This chain links TRBV30 with TRBJ2-2; D perhaps matches TRBD2 (5 bases). The germline CDR1 and CDR2 sequences are GTSNPN and SVGIG (reference sequence). The CDR3 contains 15 residues. Trimming stripped 4 bases from V and 6 bases from J, with 18 bases between.

The chain's CDR3 is CASSDIQGARTGELFF. The CDR3, as DNA: TGCGCCAGCAGTGATATACAGGGGGCGAGGACCGGGGAGCTGTTTTTT. V and J are TRBV10-1 and TRBJ2-2, with 9 positions matching TRBD1. Germline loops: CDR1 WNHNN, CDR2 SYGVQD (reference sequence). This CDR3 spans 16 amino acids. The V gene end was trimmed by 3 bases and the J gene end by 5 bases; junction bases not matched to a gene: 7.

This chain joins TRBV15 and TRBJ1-4; maybe TRBD1 (6 bases). The V gene lost 6 bases and the J gene lost 8 bases, with 10 bases spanning the gap. Germline assignment: CDR1 LNHNV and CDR2 YYDKDF (reference sequence). CDR3 size: 12 residues. DNA for the CDR3: TGTGCCACCAGGGGGGCGCGGGAAAAACTGTTTTTT. Translation: CATRGAREKLFF.

This clone appeared once. The same CDR3 arises from other DNA sequences in this sample as well. The rearrangement links TRBV5-1 to TRBJ2-7; maybe TRBD1 (5 bases). CDR3 length: 14 residues. V dropped 5 bases and J dropped 0 bases, with 12 bases sitting between them. Germline V gene lookup returns CDR1 SGHRS and CDR2 YFSETQ. The chain's CDR3 is CASSFHTGSYEQYV. In DNA, the CDR3 is TGCGCCAGCAGTTTTCATACAGGCTCCTACGAGCAGTACGTC.

The chain is built from TRBV25-1 and TRBJ2-7; D remains unclear. The CDR3 loop spans 15 amino acids. Germline V gene sequence: CDR1 MGHDK, CDR2 SYGVNS. Trimming removed 2 bases at V and 4 bases at J, with 15 bases between. CDR3 DNA: TGTGCCAGCAGTGAAGTAAAGGCCAGGCAATACGAGCAGTACGTC. Its translation is CASSEVKARQYEQYV.

This chain connects TRBV5-1 to TRBJ2-1; 9 bases are shared with TRBD1. CDR3 length: 20 residues. Germline CDR1 reads SGHRS; CDR2 reads YFSETQ. V shed 4 bases and J 0 bases; nucleotides not matched to a gene: 17. This chain's CDR3 is CASSPRPGQGGGFSYNEQFF. DNA for the CDR3: TGCGCCAGCAGCCCGCGCCCGGGACAGGGTGGGGGTTTCTCCTACAATGAGCAGTTCTTC.

The chain joins TRBV15 to TRBJ1-5; D is undetermined. There are 13 residues in the CDR3. V dropped 3 bases and J dropped 11 bases, with 14 bases sitting between them. Germline V gene lookup returns CDR1 LNHNV and CDR2 YYDKDF (reference sequence). The CDR3 sequence is CATSSAPGDTQHF. CDR3 coding DNA: TGTGCCACCAGCAGTGCCCCCGGGGATACCCAGCATTTT. The full variable domain, rest sourced from reference TRBV15 and TRBJ1-5, is DAMVIQNPRYQVTQFGKPVTLSCSQTLNHNVMYWYQQKSSQAPKLLFHYYDKDFNNEADTPDNFQSRRPNTSFCFLDIRSPGLGDTAMYLCATSSAPGDTQHFGDGTRLSIL.

The CDR3 DNA reads as TGTGCCAGCAGCTTAATGGCGGGGGGCCCCCACGAGCAGTACGTC. Amino acid sequence: CASSLMAGGPHEQYV. The chain recombines TRBV7-2 with TRBJ2-7; 8 bases agree with TRBD2. The V gene end was trimmed by 2 bases and the J gene end by 5 bases; junction bases not matched to a gene: 8. The germline V gene has CDR1 SGHTA and CDR2 FQGNSA. The CDR3 contains 15 residues.

The rearrangement joins TRBV4-1 to TRBJ2-1, with 12 bases lining up with TRBD1. Germline values: CDR1 MGHRA, CDR2 YSYEKL. With V trimmed by 4 bases and J by 5 bases, 9 bases remained unmatched. This CDR3 has 17 residues. This CDR3 is CASSRGPGQGAHNEQFF. CDR3 bases: TGCGCCAGCAGCCGGGGTCCGGGACAGGGGGCTCACAATGAGCAGTTCTTC.

J is TRBJ2-7 and V is TRBV6-1; 7 bases are a match to TRBD1. The germline CDR1 and CDR2 sequences are MNHNS and SASEGT. The CDR3 is 14 residues long. V shed 3 bases, J shed 6 bases, and the junction held 8 bases outside the gene matches. The CDR3 spells CASSETADRVEQYV. CDR3 bases: TGTGCCAGCAGTGAGACAGCTGACAGGGTCGAGCAGTACGTC.

Only one count was recorded for this clone. V is TRBV15 and J is TRBJ1-5; 8 bases are a match to TRBD1. Germline CDR1 is LNHNV and CDR2 is YYDKDF (reference sequence). Trimming at V came to 3 bases and at J to 0 bases, leaving 1 base not matched to a gene. The CDR3 has 15 residues. Here the CDR3 reads CATSSDRGSNQPQHF. Written as DNA, the CDR3 is TGTGCCACCAGCAGCGACAGGGGTAGCAATCAGCCCCAGCATTTT. The whole variable domain, filled in from reference TRBV15 and TRBJ1-5, reads DAMVIQNPRYQVTQFGKPVTLSCSQTLNHNVMYWYQQKSSQAPKLLFHYYDKDFNNEADTPDNFQSRRPNTSFCFLDIRSPGLGDTAMYLCATSSDRGSNQPQHFGDGTRLSIL.

V and J are TRBV13 and TRBJ1-4, with 9 bases matching TRBD1. This CDR3 is 15 amino acids long. Trimming took 4 bases from V and 8 from J; bases not matched to a gene: 8. The germline V gene encodes CDR1 PRHDT and CDR2 FYEKMQ (reference sequence). The CDR3 DNA follows: TGTGCCAGCAGCTCACAGGGGGCGTCTCGGGAAAAACTGTTTTTT. The encoded protein is CASSSQGASREKLFF.

V and J are TRBV11-2 and TRBJ2-5, with D possibly matching TRBD2 (6 bases). V lost 2 bases and J lost 5, with 15 bases in between. The CDR3 runs to 15 residues. Looked up from germline, CDR1 is SGHAT and CDR2 is FQNNGV. CDR3 nucleotides: TGTGCCAGCAGCTTATCCTCTGGGGAGGCGGAGACCCAGTACTTC. This codes for CASSLSSGEAETQYF. The full variable domain, with the rest looked up from reference TRBV11-2 and TRBJ2-5, is EAGVAQSPRYKIIEKRQSVAFWCNPISGHATLYWYQQILGQGPKLLIQFQNNGVVDDSQLPKDRFSAERLKGVDSTLKIQPAKLEDSAVYLCASSLSSGEAETQYFGPGTRLLVL.

J is TRBJ1-5 and V is TRBV4-3, with a weak D call TRBD1 (6 bases). V was shortened by 0 bases and J by 4 bases, with 10 bases between the two germline ends. This CDR3 is built from 15 residues. Germline V gene lookup returns CDR1 LGHNA and CDR2 YSLEER. Here the CDR3 reads CASSQDRGENQPQHF. As DNA, the CDR3 is TGCGCCAGCAGCCAAGACAGGGGAGAGAATCAGCCCCAGCATTTT.

The CDR3 DNA reads TGCGCCAGCAGCCAAGATGTATGGGGCAGGGGGGACACTGAAGCTTTCTTT. Encoded protein: CASSQDVWGRGDTEAFF. V and J are TRBV4-1 and TRBJ1-1; 7 nucleotides match TRBD1. The V gene end was trimmed by 0 bases and the J gene end by 3 bases; junction bases not matched to a gene: 10. Germline CDR1 reads MGHRA; CDR2 reads YSYEKL. CDR3 length equals 17 residues.